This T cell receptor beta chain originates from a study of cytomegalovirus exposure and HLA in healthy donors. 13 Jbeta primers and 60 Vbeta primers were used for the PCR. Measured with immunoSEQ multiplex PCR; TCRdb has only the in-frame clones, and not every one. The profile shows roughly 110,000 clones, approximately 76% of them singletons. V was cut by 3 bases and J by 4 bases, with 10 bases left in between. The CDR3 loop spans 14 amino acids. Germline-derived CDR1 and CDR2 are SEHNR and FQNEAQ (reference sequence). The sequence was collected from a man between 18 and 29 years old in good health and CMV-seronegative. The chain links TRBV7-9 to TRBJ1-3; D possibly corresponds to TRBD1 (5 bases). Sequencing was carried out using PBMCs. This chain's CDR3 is CASSFRDSGNTIYF. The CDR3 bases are TGTGCCAGCAGCTTCCGAGACAGCGGAAACACCATATATTTT.